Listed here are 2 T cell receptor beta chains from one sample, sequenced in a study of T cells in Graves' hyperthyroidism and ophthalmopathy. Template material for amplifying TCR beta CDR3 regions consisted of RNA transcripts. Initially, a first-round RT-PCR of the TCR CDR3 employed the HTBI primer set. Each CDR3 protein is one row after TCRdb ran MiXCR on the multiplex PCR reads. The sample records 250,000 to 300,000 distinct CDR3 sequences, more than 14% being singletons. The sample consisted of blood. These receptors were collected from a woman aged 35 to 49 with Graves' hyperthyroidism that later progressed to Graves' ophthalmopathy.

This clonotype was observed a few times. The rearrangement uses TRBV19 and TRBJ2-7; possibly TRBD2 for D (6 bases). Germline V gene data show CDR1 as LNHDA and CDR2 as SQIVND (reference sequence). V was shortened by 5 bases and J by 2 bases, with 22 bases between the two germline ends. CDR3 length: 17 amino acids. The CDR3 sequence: CASSSIRDFTNPYEQYF. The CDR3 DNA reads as TGTGCCAGTAGTTCGATCCGGGACTTTACCAACCCCTACGAGCAGTACTTC.

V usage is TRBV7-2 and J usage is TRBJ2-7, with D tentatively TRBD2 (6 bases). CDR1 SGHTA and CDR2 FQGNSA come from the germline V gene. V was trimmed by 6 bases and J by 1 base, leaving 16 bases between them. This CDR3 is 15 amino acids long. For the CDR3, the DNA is TGTGCCAGCAGTGCGGGACTCCTGACTTCCTACGAGCAGTACTTC. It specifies CASSAGLLTSYEQYF. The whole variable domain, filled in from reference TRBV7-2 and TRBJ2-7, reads GAGVSQSPSNKVTEKGKDVELRCDPISGHTALYWYRQSLGQGLEFLIYFQGNSAPDKSGLPSDRFSAERTGGSVSTLTIQRTQQEDSAVYLCASSAGLLTSYEQYFGPGTRLTVT.